The 21 T cell receptor beta chains in this list originate from one sample, sequenced in a study of metastatic and nonmetastatic thyroid tumors. Treatment of any kind had been given to no patient before thyroid surgery. TCRdb reanalyzed the PCR reads via MiXCR. Found here are about 30,000 clones, 20% of them singletons; the top ten hold 39%. Sequencing was done on a sample of blood. These receptors were taken from a female donor with papillary thyroid cancer or a benign thyroid nodule (not recorded which). Some clones in this sample may be carry-over from other donors' samples.

In this sample, this clone is medium-sized (0.01 to 0.1%). The chain is built from TRBV28 and TRBJ2-2, with 12 positions matching TRBD2. V shed 6 bases and J 5 bases; nucleotides not matched to a gene: 7. Germline assignment: CDR1 MDHEN and CDR2 SYDVKM. The CDR3 covers 16 residues. The CDR3 nucleotides are TGTGCCAGCAGCCCGGGACTAGCGGGTTTAACCGGGGAGCTGTTTTTT. This gives the protein CASSPGLAGLTGELFF. The full variable domain, its missing parts supplied by reference TRBV28 and TRBJ2-2, is DVKVTQSSRYLVKRTGEKVFLECVQDMDHENMFWYRQDPGLGLRLIYFSYDVKMKEKGDIPEGYSVSREKKERFSLILESASTNQTSMYLCASSPGLAGLTGELFFGEGSRLTVL.

This clone was seen only a few times. The V gene is TRBV9, the J gene TRBJ2-1; 15 bases align to TRBD2. This CDR3 is 19 amino acids long. V shed 0 bases, J shed 0 bases, and the junction held 4 bases outside the gene matches. Germline V gene lookup returns CDR1 SGDLS and CDR2 YYNGEE. The CDR3 DNA follows: TGTGCCAGCAGCGTAGGGGGACTAGCGGGGGGTACCTCCTACAATGAGCAGTTCTTC. Translating gives CASSVGGLAGGTSYNEQFF.

The chain couples TRBV20-1 to TRBJ2-5; D is undetermined. Trimming took off 0 bases at V and 5 bases at J, with 16 bases between the two ends. Germline V CDR1 and CDR2: DFQATT, SNEGSKA (reference sequence). CDR3 length equals 15 residues. In nucleotides, the CDR3 is TGCAGTGCTAGAGATTCGTACAGTGGGCGGGAGACCCAGTACTTC. Amino acid sequence: CSARDSYSGRETQYF.

This chain uses TRBV12-3 or TRBV12-4 with TRBJ1-6; possible D gene TRBD1, 5 bases. This CDR3 spans 15 amino acids. V lost 4 bases and J 4 bases, leaving 11 bases between the germline ends. The CDR3 nucleotides are TGTGCCAGCAGTTACAGGCTTGGGTATAATTCACCCCTCCACTTT. Amino acid sequence: CASSYRLGYNSPLHF.

This clone came up many times. A much larger clone differs from this one at a single base, so this may be a read error. This CDR3 is also generated by other DNA sequences in the sample. The CDR3 region is CASSGGVANTGELFF. The DNA for the CDR3 is TGCGCCAGCAGTGGAGGGGTAGCGAACACCGGGGAGCTGTTTTTT. The rearrangement uses TRBV2 and TRBJ2-2; D might be TRBD2 (6 bases). The germline gives CDR1 SNHLY, CDR2 FYNNEI. CDR3 length equals 15 residues.

At least ten counts were recorded for this clone. The chain recombines TRBV5-6 with TRBJ2-7, with TRBD1 matching over 8 bases. Per germline, CDR1 SGHDT and CDR2 YYEEEE. The junction had 12 bases not matched to a gene; V was cut back by 4 bases and J by 6 bases. The CDR3 covers 15 residues. Written as DNA, the CDR3 is TGTGCCAGCAGCCGGGGCGGGACAGGACGGTTCGAGCAGTACTTC. It yields the protein CASSRGGTGRFEQYF.

The J gene is TRBJ2-2, the V gene TRBV5-1; 10 bases align to TRBD2. Germline CDR1 reads SGHRS; CDR2 reads YFSETQ. The CDR3 is 16 amino acids. J was trimmed by 3 bases and V by 6 bases; bases with no gene match: 8. Written as DNA, the CDR3 is TGCGCCAGCAAGGAGAGCGGGAGGGGCGACACCGGGGAGCTGTTTTTT. Protein: CASKESGRGDTGELFF.

This clone was counted ten times or more. Given a much more abundant clone one base away, this may be a read error. The chain has TRBV6-1 and TRBJ1-6, with 12 nucleotides matching TRBD1. This CDR3 spans 15 amino acids. Germline CDR1 MNHNS, CDR2 SASEGT. With V trimmed by 7 bases and J by 9 bases, 7 bases remained unmatched. The CDR3 reads CASTEGDRGLSPLHF. As DNA, the CDR3 is TGTGCCAGCACCGAAGGGGACAGGGGGCTTTCACCCCTCCACTTT.

This clone has a handful of counts. The same CDR3 arises from other DNA sequences in this sample as well. This chain links TRBV15 with TRBJ1-1; no clear D gene. Per the germline V gene, CDR1 is LNHNV and CDR2 is YYDKDF (reference sequence). Trimming removed 2 bases from V and 1 base from J, with 8 bases in between. The CDR3 contains 14 residues. CDR3 residues: CATSRNRENTEAFF. CDR3 in DNA: TGTGCCACCAGCAGAAACAGAGAGAACACTGAAGCTTTCTTT.

The chain carries TRBV4-3 and TRBJ2-7; 9 nucleotides match TRBD1. J gave up 3 bases and V 1 base, and 1 base lay outside the gene matches. This CDR3 comprises 14 residues. Germline V gives CDR1 LGHNA, CDR2 YSLEER. The DNA of the CDR3 is TGCGCCAGCAGCCAAGGACAGGGGGTCTACGAGCAGTACTTC. Translation: CASSQGQGVYEQYF.

The chain joins TRBV20-1 to TRBJ2-3; a possible D gene is TRBD2 (7 bases). The CDR3 sequence is 15 residues long. V was trimmed by 3 bases and J by 2 bases, leaving 15 bases between them. CDR1 and CDR2 (germline): DFQATT, SNEGSKA (reference sequence). CDR3 nucleotides: TGCAGTGCTAGTGGGGGCGGGGGAGCCACAGATACGCAGTATTTT. This gives the protein CSASGGGGATDTQYF.

This clone has only one observation. This chain links TRBV30 with TRBJ1-2; TRBD1 might be the D (6 bases). V lost 1 base and J 10 bases, leaving 19 bases between the germline ends. Per the germline V gene, CDR1 is GTSNPN and CDR2 is SVGIG (reference sequence). The CDR3 totals 14 residues. The CDR3 nucleotides read TGTGCCTGGAGTGACTGGCAGGGGTCAAGGTACTACACCTTC. This gives the protein CAWSDWQGSRYYTF.

This clone was detected a few times. Its ends do not fully match the called genes, so a read error is possible. This sequence joins TRBV6-2 or TRBV6-3 and TRBJ2-6, with a tentative D call TRBD1 (5 bases). The length of the CDR3 is 17 residues. Germline values: CDR1 MNHEY, CDR2 SVGEGT. DNA of the CDR3: TGTGCCAGCAGTTACTCGTTCATGAGCTCTGGGGCCAACGCCCTGACTTTC. It translates to CASSYSFMSSGANALTF.

This clone was seen repeatedly, ten times or more. The V and J genes are TRBV25-1 and TRBJ2-3, with D unclear. Germline loops: CDR1 MGHDK, CDR2 SYGVNS. The ends were cut back, 6 bases at V and 10 bases at J, with 14 bases in the middle. The CDR3 totals 12 residues. The CDR3 nucleotides read TGTGCCAGCAGCGACCCCAGTTTTCCGCAGTATTTT. Residues: CASSDPSFPQYF.

This clone came up many times. The V gene is TRBV12-3 or TRBV12-4, the J gene TRBJ2-2; possible D gene TRBD2, 5 bases. Trimming took 7 bases from V and 5 from J, leaving 14 bases between them. CDR3 size: 14 residues. The CDR3 coding sequence is TGTGCCAGCACCATGACGGGAAATACCGGGGAGCTGTTTTTT. Residues: CASTMTGNTGELFF.

The chain carries TRBV27 and TRBJ2-3; D gene ambiguous. Germline CDR1 reads MNHEY; CDR2 reads SMNVEV (reference sequence). This CDR3 is 13 amino acids long. V was clipped by 0 bases and J by 5 bases, with 6 bases between them. The CDR3 region is CASSLSMGDTQYF. The DNA for the CDR3 is TGTGCCAGCAGTTTATCGATGGGAGATACGCAGTATTTT.

This clone was seen ten or more times. Given a much more abundant clone one base away, this may be a read error. The rearrangement joins TRBV6-1 to TRBJ2-2; D perhaps matches TRBD1 (5 bases). Germline CDR1 MNHNS, CDR2 SASEGT. The CDR3 is 16 residues long. Trimming pared 7 bases from V and 1 base from J, leaving 16 bases between. The DNA of the CDR3 is TGTGCCAGCACATCACAGGTGTACCTGAACACCGGGGAGCTGTTTTTT. Translated: CASTSQVYLNTGELFF.

In its sample, this clone was seen a few times. The chain links TRBV27 to TRBJ2-7; 7 nucleotides match TRBD2. Germline V lookup: CDR1 MNHEY, CDR2 SMNVEV (reference sequence). V lost 3 bases and J lost 3; bases outside the gene matches: 5. The CDR3 is 14 residues long. CDR3 in DNA: TGTGCCAGCAGTTTTGGTAGCGGGTTCTACGAGCAGTACTTC. Protein: CASSFGSGFYEQYF.

This clone came up a few times. The CDR3 region has the DNA TGTGCCAGCCGGGCCGGGACAAACAGCAATCAGCCCCAGCATTTT. Protein sequence: CASRAGTNSNQPQHF. The chain has TRBV2 and TRBJ1-5, with D perhaps matching TRBD1 (6 bases). The CDR3 runs to 15 residues. Trimming removed 8 bases at V and 1 base at J, with 15 bases between. From germline, CDR1 is SNHLY and CDR2 FYNNEI.

This clone was recorded at least ten times. The chain has TRBV4-2 and TRBJ2-1; D not certain. The CDR3 runs to 9 residues. The V end lost 5 bases, the J end lost 15 bases, and 8 bases lay between the germline ends. From germline, CDR1 is LGHNA and CDR2 YNFKEQ. This chain's CDR3 is CASSASRFF. For the CDR3, the DNA is TGTGCCAGCAGCGCGTCGCGGTTCTTC.

This clone was counted many times. V usage is TRBV29-1 and J usage is TRBJ2-5; D may be TRBD2 (5 bases). The V end lost 3 bases, the J end lost 6 bases, and 8 bases lay between the germline ends. This CDR3 comprises 11 residues. Germline CDR1 is SQVTM and CDR2 is ANQGSEA. Here the CDR3 DNA reads TGCAGCGTTGAGCTCGGGAAGACCCAGTACTTC. It translates to CSVELGKTQYF.